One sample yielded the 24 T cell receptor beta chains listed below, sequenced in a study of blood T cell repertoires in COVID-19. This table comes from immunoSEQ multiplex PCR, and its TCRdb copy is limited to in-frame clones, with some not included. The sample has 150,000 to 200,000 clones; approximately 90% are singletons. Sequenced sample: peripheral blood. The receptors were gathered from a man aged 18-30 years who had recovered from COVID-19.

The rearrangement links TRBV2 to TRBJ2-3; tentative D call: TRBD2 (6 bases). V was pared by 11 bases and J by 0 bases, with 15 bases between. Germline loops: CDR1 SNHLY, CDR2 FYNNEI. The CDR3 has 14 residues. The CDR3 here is CAVRAGSSTDTQYF. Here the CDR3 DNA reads TGTGCCGTCCGGGCGGGATCTAGCACAGATACGCAGTATTTT.

CDR3 sequence reads: CAISESTTSGRSSYEQYF. As DNA, the CDR3 is TGTGCCATCAGTGAGTCGACGACTAGCGGGAGAAGCTCCTACGAGCAGTACTTC. The chain has TRBV10-3 and TRBJ2-7, with TRBD2 matching over 12 bases. This CDR3 is 18 amino acids long. Per germline, CDR1 ENHRY and CDR2 SYGVKD. V dropped 0 bases and J dropped 0; count of bases not matched to a gene: 6.

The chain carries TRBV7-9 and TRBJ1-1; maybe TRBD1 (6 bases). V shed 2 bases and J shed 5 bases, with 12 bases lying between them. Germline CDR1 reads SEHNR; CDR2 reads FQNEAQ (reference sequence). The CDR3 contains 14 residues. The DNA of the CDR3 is TGTGCCAGCAGCTTACCAGGGGAAGCTACTGAAGCTTTCTTT. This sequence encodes CASSLPGEATEAFF.

This CDR3 reads CARKGLGSGETQYF. CDR3 nucleotide sequence: TGTGCCAGAAAAGGGTTAGGTTCGGGGGAGACCCAGTACTTC. The chain uses TRBV2 and TRBJ2-5; a weak D match, TRBD2 (5 bases). CDR1 is SNHLY, CDR2 FYNNEI, per germline. This CDR3 region has 14 residues. Trimming took off 9 bases at V and 5 bases at J, with 19 bases between the two ends.

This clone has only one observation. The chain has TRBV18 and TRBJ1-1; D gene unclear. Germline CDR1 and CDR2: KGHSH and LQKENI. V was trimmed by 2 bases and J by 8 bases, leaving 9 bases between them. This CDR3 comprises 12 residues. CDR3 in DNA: TGTGCCAGCTCACCATCGGCAGGAGAAGCTTTCTTT. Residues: CASSPSAGEAFF. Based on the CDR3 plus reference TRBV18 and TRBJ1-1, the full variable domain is NAGVMQNPRHLVRRRGQEARLRCSPMKGHSHVYWYRQLPEEGLKFMVYLQKENIIDESGMPKERFSAEFPKEGPSILRIQQVVRGDSAAYFCASSPSAGEAFFGQGTRLTVV.

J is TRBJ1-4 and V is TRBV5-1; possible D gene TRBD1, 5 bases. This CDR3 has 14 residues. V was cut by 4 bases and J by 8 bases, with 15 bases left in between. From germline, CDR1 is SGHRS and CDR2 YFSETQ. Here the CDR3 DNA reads TGCGCCAGCAGCAAGGACGGGGGGATGGAAAAACTGTTTTTT. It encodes CASSKDGGMEKLFF.

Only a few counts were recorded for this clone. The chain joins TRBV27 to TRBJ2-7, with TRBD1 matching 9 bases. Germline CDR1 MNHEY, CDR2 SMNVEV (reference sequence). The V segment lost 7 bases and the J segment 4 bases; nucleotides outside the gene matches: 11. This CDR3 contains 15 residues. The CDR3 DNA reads TGTGCCAGCACCCCTGTTGGGACAGGGCCTTACGAGCAGTACTTC. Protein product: CASTPVGTGPYEQYF.

The CDR3 region is CASSFVDEQFF. As DNA, the CDR3 is TGTGCCAGCAGCTTCGTCGATGAGCAGTTCTTC. The chain combines TRBV5-6 with TRBJ2-1; no reliable D call. Germline assignment: CDR1 SGHDT and CDR2 YYEEEE. The CDR3 is 11 residues long. Trimming cost V 2 bases and J 8 bases, with 5 bases left between them.

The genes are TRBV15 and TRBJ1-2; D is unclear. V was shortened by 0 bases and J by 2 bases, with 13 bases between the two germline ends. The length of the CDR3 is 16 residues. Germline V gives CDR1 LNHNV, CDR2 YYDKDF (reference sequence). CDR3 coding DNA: TGTGCCACCAGCAGAGATAGCCGATCCTTCAACTATGGCTACACCTTC. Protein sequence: CATSRDSRSFNYGYTF.

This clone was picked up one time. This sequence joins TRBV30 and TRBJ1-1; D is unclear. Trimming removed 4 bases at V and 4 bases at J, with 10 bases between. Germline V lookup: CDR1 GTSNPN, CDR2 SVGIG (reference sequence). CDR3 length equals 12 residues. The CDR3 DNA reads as TGTGCCTGGACGGTCGGAGGCACTGAAGCTTTCTTT. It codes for CAWTVGGTEAFF.

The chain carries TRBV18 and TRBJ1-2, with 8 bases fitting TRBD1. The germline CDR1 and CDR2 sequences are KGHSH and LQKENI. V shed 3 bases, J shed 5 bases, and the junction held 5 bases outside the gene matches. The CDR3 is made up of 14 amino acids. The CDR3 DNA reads TGTGCCAGCTCACCGCCCGGGACAGGTTATGGCTACACCTTC. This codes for CASSPPGTGYGYTF.

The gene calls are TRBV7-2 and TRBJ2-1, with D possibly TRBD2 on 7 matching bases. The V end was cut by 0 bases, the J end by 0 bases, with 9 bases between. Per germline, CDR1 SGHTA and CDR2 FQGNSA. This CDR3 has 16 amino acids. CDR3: CASSLAGGASYNEQFF. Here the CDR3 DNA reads TGTGCCAGCAGCTTAGCGGGGGGGGCCTCCTACAATGAGCAGTTCTTC.

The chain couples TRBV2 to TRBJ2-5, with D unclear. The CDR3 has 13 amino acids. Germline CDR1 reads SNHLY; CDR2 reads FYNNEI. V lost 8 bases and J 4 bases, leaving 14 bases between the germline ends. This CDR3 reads CASLGAVGETQYF. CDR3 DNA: TGTGCCAGCCTTGGTGCGGTTGGAGAGACCCAGTACTTC. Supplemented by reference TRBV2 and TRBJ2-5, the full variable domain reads EPEVTQTPSHQVTQMGQEVILRCVPISNHLYFYWYRQILGQKVEFLVSFYNNEISEKSEIFDDQFSVERPDGSNFTLKIRSTKLEDSAMYFCASLGAVGETQYFGPGTRLLVL.

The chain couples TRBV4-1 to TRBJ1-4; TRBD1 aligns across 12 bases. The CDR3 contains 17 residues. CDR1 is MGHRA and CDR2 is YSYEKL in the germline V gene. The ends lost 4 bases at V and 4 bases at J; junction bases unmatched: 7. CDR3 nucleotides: TGCGCCAGCAGCCCGGGACAGGGGGCGGCAGGTAATGAAAAACTGTTTTTT. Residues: CASSPGQGAAGNEKLFF.

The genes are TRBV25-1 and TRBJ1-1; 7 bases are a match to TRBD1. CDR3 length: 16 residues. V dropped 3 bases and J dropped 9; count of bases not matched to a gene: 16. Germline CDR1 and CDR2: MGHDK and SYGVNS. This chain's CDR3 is CASSDFPTGAHSQAFF. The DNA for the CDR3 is TGTGCCAGCAGTGATTTCCCAACAGGGGCGCATTCACAAGCTTTCTTT.

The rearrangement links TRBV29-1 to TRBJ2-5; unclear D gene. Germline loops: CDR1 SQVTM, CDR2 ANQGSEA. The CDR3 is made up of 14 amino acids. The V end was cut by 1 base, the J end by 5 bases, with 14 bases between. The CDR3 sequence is CSVEGDYSRETQYF. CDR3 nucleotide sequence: TGCAGCGTTGAAGGCGATTACTCCCGGGAGACCCAGTACTTC.

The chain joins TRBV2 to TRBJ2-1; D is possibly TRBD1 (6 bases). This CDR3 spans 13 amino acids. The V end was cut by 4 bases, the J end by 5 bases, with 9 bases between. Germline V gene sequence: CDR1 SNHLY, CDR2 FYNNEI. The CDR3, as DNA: TGTGCCAGCAGTGTGGGGGCAGACAATGAGCAGTTCTTC. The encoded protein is CASSVGADNEQFF.

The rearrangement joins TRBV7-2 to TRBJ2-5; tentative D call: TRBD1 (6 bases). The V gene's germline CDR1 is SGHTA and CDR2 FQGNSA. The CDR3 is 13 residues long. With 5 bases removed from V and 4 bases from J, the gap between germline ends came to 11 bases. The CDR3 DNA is TGTGCCAGCAGCCCCTCAGGGGCAGAGACCCAGTACTTC. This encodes CASSPSGAETQYF.

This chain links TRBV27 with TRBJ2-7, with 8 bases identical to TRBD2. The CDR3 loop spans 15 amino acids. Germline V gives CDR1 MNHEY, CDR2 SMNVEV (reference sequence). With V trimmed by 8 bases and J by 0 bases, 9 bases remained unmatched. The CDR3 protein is CASPRGGTSSYEQYF. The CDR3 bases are TGTGCCAGCCCGCGCGGGGGGACGAGCTCCTACGAGCAGTACTTC.

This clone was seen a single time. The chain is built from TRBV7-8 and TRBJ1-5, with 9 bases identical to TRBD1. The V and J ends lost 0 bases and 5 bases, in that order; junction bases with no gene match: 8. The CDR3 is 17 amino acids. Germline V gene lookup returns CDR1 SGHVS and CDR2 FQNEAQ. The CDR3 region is CASSLAAGQGRHQPQHF. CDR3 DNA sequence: TGTGCCAGCAGCTTAGCGGCAGGACAGGGGAGGCATCAGCCCCAGCATTTT.

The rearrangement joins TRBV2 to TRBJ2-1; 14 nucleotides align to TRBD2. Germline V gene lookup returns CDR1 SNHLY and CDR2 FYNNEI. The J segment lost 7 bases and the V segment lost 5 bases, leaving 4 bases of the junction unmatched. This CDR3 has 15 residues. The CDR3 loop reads CASSMGLAGVNEQFF. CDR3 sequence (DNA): TGTGCCAGCAGTATGGGACTAGCGGGAGTGAATGAGCAGTTCTTC.

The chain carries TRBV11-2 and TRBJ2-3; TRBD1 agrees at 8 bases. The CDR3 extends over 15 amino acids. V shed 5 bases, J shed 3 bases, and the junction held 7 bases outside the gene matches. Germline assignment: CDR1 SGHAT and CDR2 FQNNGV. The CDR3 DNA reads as TGTGCCAGCAGCACACCCAGGGGGCAGACAGATACGCAGTATTTT. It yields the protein CASSTPRGQTDTQYF.

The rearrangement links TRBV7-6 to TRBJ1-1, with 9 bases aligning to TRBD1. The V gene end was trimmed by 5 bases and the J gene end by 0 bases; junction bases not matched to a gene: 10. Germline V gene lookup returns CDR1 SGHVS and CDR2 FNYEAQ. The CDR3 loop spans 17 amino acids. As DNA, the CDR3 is TGTGCCAGCAGCCGAAATATTGGGACAGGGCTGAACACTGAAGCTTTCTTT. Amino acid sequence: CASSRNIGTGLNTEAFF. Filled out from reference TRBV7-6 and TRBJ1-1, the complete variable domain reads GAGVSQSPRYKVTKRGQDVALRCDPISGHVSLYWYRQALGQGPEFLTYFNYEAQQDKSGLPNDRFSAERPEGSISTLTIQRTEQRDSAMYRCASSRNIGTGLNTEAFFGQGTRLTVV.

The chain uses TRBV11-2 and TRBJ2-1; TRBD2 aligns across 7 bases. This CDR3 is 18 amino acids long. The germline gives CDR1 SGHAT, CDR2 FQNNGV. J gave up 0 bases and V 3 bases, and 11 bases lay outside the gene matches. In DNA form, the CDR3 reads TGTGCCAGCAGCTTTGGAATTAGCGGGCGGAGCTCCTACAATGAGCAGTTCTTC. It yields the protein CASSFGISGRSSYNEQFF.